These 13 T cell receptor beta chains were all obtained from the same sample, sequenced in a study of T cell responses to AZD1222 COVID-19 vaccine. TCRdb's copy holds only in-frame clones and misses some; the assay was immunoSEQ multiplex PCR. The sample has 90,000 to 120,000 clones; 70% to 90% are singletons. Sequencing used peripheral blood, obtained 28 days after the second AZD1222 dose. Receptors were obtained from an adult who received the AZD1222 COVID-19 vaccine.

J is TRBJ2-7 and V is TRBV6-5; TRBD1 agrees at 8 bases. The CDR3 is made up of 14 amino acids. The V segment lost 6 bases and the J segment 0 bases; nucleotides outside the gene matches: 4. Germline V gives CDR1 MNHEY, CDR2 SVGAGI. Here the CDR3 reads CASSGTGGSYEQYF. The DNA for the CDR3 is TGTGCCAGCAGCGGGACAGGAGGCTCCTACGAGCAGTACTTC.

As DNA, the CDR3 is TGCGCCAGCAATGACGTGAGGGGGCCGGGGGAGACCCAGTACTTC. Translation: CASNDVRGPGETQYF. The chain combines TRBV5-1 with TRBJ2-5; 7 nucleotides match TRBD1. Per the germline V gene, CDR1 is SGHRS and CDR2 is YFSETQ. The CDR3 extends over 15 amino acids. Trimming removed 6 bases from V and 5 bases from J; junction bases left unmatched: 13.

The CDR3 reads CASSLGPGSGYTF. The CDR3 bases are TGTGCCAGCAGTTTAGGGCCAGGGAGCGGCTACACCTTC. V and J are TRBV27 and TRBJ1-2; weak D call: TRBD1 (5 bases). CDR3 length: 13 residues. Trimming shortened V by 2 bases and J by 8 bases, and 12 bases separated the two germline ends. Germline CDR1 reads MNHEY; CDR2 reads SMNVEV (reference sequence).

The rearrangement links TRBV4-1 to TRBJ2-1, with TRBD1 identical over 9 bases. The germline V gene encodes CDR1 MGHRA and CDR2 YSYEKL. The CDR3 has 15 amino acids. The V segment lost 4 bases and the J segment 1 base; nucleotides outside the gene matches: 2. CDR3 in DNA: TGCGCCAGCAGCCTGGGACAGGGATCCTACAATGAGCAGTTCTTC. Its protein product is CASSLGQGSYNEQFF.

This clone has a handful of counts. The V call is TRBV5-1, the J call TRBJ2-7; 9 bases are a match to TRBD1. The CDR3 length is 15 residues. Germline V lookup: CDR1 SGHRS, CDR2 YFSETQ. V was clipped by 4 bases and J by 2 bases; unmatched bases: 7. The CDR3 is CASSPDRGSAYEQYF. CDR3 nucleotides: TGCGCCAGCAGCCCAGACAGGGGGTCGGCCTACGAGCAGTACTTC.

This clone came up a few times. This chain uses TRBV27 with TRBJ1-1; 10 bases line up with TRBD1. V trimming: 1 base; J trimming: 3 bases; junction bases outside the gene matches: 5. The CDR3 spans 16 residues. Germline lookup yields CDR1 MNHEY and CDR2 SMNVEV (reference sequence). CDR3 sequence reads: CASSLYPTGGYTEAFF. Here the CDR3 DNA reads TGTGCCAGCAGTTTATACCCGACAGGGGGCTACACTGAAGCTTTCTTT.

CDR3 residues: CASSPGRGGYNEQFF. CDR3 DNA: TGTGCCAGCAGCCCTGGGAGGGGGGGCTACAATGAGCAGTTCTTC. The chain recombines TRBV13 with TRBJ2-1, with a tentative D call TRBD2 (7 bases). Trimming cost V 5 bases and J 3 bases, with 14 bases left between them. Per germline, CDR1 PRHDT and CDR2 FYEKMQ (reference sequence). CDR3 length: 15 residues.

The count of this clone is one. The V call is TRBV3-1 (or the pseudogene TRBV3-2), the J call TRBJ1-2; possibly TRBD1 for D (6 bases). V was trimmed by 2 bases and J by 6 bases, leaving 16 bases between them. Germline V gives CDR1 LGHDT, CDR2 YNNKEL (reference sequence). The CDR3 extends over 15 amino acids. CDR3 in amino acids: CASSQMGGGDDGYTF. The CDR3 DNA reads as TGTGCCAGCAGCCAAATGGGAGGGGGGGACGATGGCTACACCTTC.

V usage is TRBV7-9 and J usage is TRBJ2-1, with 10 bases that match TRBD1. Trimming took 5 bases from V and 9 from J; bases not matched to a gene: 10. Germline CDR1 is SEHNR and CDR2 is FQNEAQ (reference sequence). The length of the CDR3 is 15 residues. CDR3 residues: CASSPHGTGVSEQFF. CDR3 in DNA: TGTGCCAGCAGCCCTCATGGGACAGGGGTTAGTGAGCAGTTCTTC. Supplemented by reference TRBV7-9 and TRBJ2-1, the full variable domain reads DTGVSQNPRHKITKRGQNVTFRCDPISEHNRLYWYRQTLGQGPEFLTYFQNEAQLEKSRLLSDRFSAERPKGSFSTLEIQRTEQGDSAMYLCASSPHGTGVSEQFFGPGTRLTVL.

The CDR3 is CATGGGRGTGELFF. The CDR3 DNA sequence: TGTGCCACCGGTGGGGGGCGCGGCACCGGGGAGCTGTTTTTT. This chain connects TRBV2 to TRBJ2-2; D tentatively fits TRBD1 or TRBD2 (6 bases each). The CDR3 length is 14 residues. Trimming cost V 10 bases and J 4 bases, with 16 bases left between them. Per germline, CDR1 SNHLY and CDR2 FYNNEI.

The sample holds a few counts of this clone. The DNA for the CDR3 is TGTGCCAGCTCCGGACCGAGGGGGGAGCAGTACTTC. Its protein product is CASSGPRGEQYF. This rearrangement joins TRBV2 to TRBJ2-7; D possibly corresponds to TRBD1 (6 bases). The V gene lost 8 bases and the J gene lost 7 bases, with 15 bases spanning the gap. CDR3 length equals 12 residues. CDR1 and CDR2 from the germline V gene are SNHLY and FYNNEI.

The chain combines TRBV9 with TRBJ2-5, with 8 positions matching TRBD2. From germline, CDR1 is SGDLS and CDR2 YYNGEE. The CDR3 consists of 16 residues. V trimming: 3 bases; J trimming: 1 base; junction bases outside the gene matches: 8. This chain's CDR3 is CASSGTRAGVQETQYF. The CDR3 DNA sequence: TGTGCCAGCAGCGGGACTCGAGCGGGGGTCCAAGAGACCCAGTACTTC. Complete variable domain (other parts from reference TRBV9 and TRBJ2-5): DSGVTQTPKHLITATGQRVTLRCSPRSGDLSVYWYQQSLDQGLQFLIQYYNGEERAKGNILERFSAQQFPDLHSELNLSSLELGDSALYFCASSGTRAGVQETQYFGPGTRLLVL.

The chain has TRBV7-9 and TRBJ1-3, with D maybe TRBD1 (5 bases). Trimming removed 5 bases at V and 1 base at J, with 6 bases between. CDR1 and CDR2 from the germline V gene are SEHNR and FQNEAQ (reference sequence). This CDR3 contains 13 residues. The CDR3 sequence: CASSRQSGNTIYF. The DNA of the CDR3 is TGTGCCAGCAGCCGACAGTCTGGAAACACCATATATTTT.